These T cell receptor beta chains were read from a single sample in a study of blood T cells in healthy people across ages. Each CDR3 protein is one row after TCRdb ran MiXCR on the 5' RACE reads. The data hold some 1.6 million distinct CDR3 sequences, with roughly 32% observed a single time. The sequenced material came from blood. These TCRs come from a woman younger than 45 in good health. Each CDR3 is given with its conserved first and last residue. The order of the fields is J gene, D gene, CDR3 length, clone size, V gene, CDR3 DNA, CDR3 protein. D genes are given only for firm matches. A row's size may be missing; if present it is once, few, many or a size class.

TRBJ1-4 TRBD1 20 . TRBV7-2 TGTGCCAGCAGCTTATTAGGGGCACAGGGGCGACGATTACCAAATGAAAAACTGTTTTTT CASSLLGAQGRRLPNEKLFF
TRBJ2-3 . 14 . TRBV7-8 TGTGCCAGCAGCTTAGTAGTGGGCTCGGATACGCAGTATTTT CASSLVVGSDTQYF
TRBJ1-1 . 20 . TRBV20-1 TGCAGTGCTCCCCGGGTTCGCAGGCTGCAGGGCGCGGTCGTGCCGACTGAAGCTTTCTTT CSAPRVRRLQGAVVPTEAFF
TRBJ2-3 . 15 . TRBV9 TGTGCCAGCAGCGTAGGTACTCCCGGCCCAGATACGCAGTATTTT CASSVGTPGPDTQYF
TRBJ1-1 TRBD1 16 few TRBV4-1 TGCGCCAGCAGCCAGGGGAGGTCTCAGGGGGACACTGAAGCTTTCTTT CASSQGRSQGDTEAFF
TRBJ2-3 . 16 . TRBV27 TGTGCCAGCAGCCCGGTGGGGGAGGGGGCGCGGGATACGCAGTATTTT CASSPVGEGARDTQYF
TRBJ1-1 TRBD1 12 . TRBV12-3/TRBV12-4 TGTGCCACGGGACAGCCATTCACTGAAGCTTTCTTT CATGQPFTEAFF
TRBJ2-7 TRBD2 14 . TRBV20-1 TGCAGTGCTAGCGTTTCTAGCGGGATTTACGAGCAGTACTTC CSASVSSGIYEQYF
TRBJ2-7 . 17 . TRBV5-6 TGTGCCAGCAGCTACACACCCGGGACGGAGAGCTCCTACGAGCAGTACTTC CASSYTPGTESSYEQYF
TRBJ2-5 . 13 few TRBV5-1 TGCGCCAGCAGCAAATCTTGGGCGGAGACCCAGTACTTC CASSKSWAETQYF
TRBJ2-5 . 15 . TRBV6-1 TGTGCCAGCAGTTTCCGGGCCGCACATGGGGAGACCCAGTACTTC CASSFRAAHGETQYF
TRBJ2-5 . 13 . TRBV6-1 TGTGCCAGCAGTGAACAGCAAAAAGAGACCCAGTACTTC CASSEQQKETQYF
TRBJ2-5 . 13 few TRBV20-1 TGCAGTGCTAGCACGACGAGGCCGGAGACCCAGTACTTC CSASTTRPETQYF
TRBJ2-3 . 15 few TRBV7-3 TGTGCCAGCAGTTACAAGTTCGGTGGGACAGATACGCAGTATTTT CASSYKFGGTDTQYF
TRBJ2-1 . 20 . TRBV28 TGTGCCAGCAGTTTTTCCCCGGGACAGACAACCGGGACTAGTTACAATGAGCAGTTCTTC CASSFSPGQTTGTSYNEQFF
TRBJ1-6 . 13 many TRBV27 TGTGCCAGCCGGACGCTAGACGATTCACCCCTCCACTTT CASRTLDDSPLHF
TRBJ1-5 TRBD1 14 few TRBV20-1 TGCAGTGCCTTGGGACAGGGGAGCAATCAGCCCCAGCATTTT CSALGQGSNQPQHF
TRBJ2-5 . 16 few TRBV5-1 TGCGCCAGCAGCTTGGGACAACTCGAGGTCTGGGAGACCCAGTACTTC CASSLGQLEVWETQYF
TRBJ1-2 TRBD1 14 . TRBV27 TGTGCCAGCACCCCCCTAGGACAGGGATATGGCTACACCTTC CASTPLGQGYGYTF
TRBJ2-1 TRBD1 15 . TRBV15 TGTGCCACCCTGAGTGCCGGGACAGCAAACAATGAGCAGTTCTTC CATLSAGTANNEQFF
TRBJ2-2 . 14 few TRBV25-1 TGTGCCAGCAAGGGGTCCGCGAACACCGGGGAGCTGTTTTTT CASKGSANTGELFF
TRBJ2-3 TRBD2 20 . TRBV15 TGTGCCACCAGCAGCCCTGAGGGACTAGCGAGGGGGCTGGGCACAGATACGCAGTATTTT CATSSPEGLARGLGTDTQYF
TRBJ2-7 . 16 . TRBV4-1 TGCGCCAGCAGCCAAGATCTTGGACTACTATACTACGAGCAGTACTTC CASSQDLGLLYYEQYF
TRBJ1-2 . 14 . TRBV10-3 TGTGCCATCAGTGAGTCCTCAGACAGGAATGGCTACACCTTC CAISESSDRNGYTF
TRBJ1-2 . 13 few TRBV6-5 TGTGCCAGCAGTTACTCGGACAGATATGGCTACACCTTC CASSYSDRYGYTF
TRBJ1-5 . 15 . TRBV5-1 TGCGCCAGCAGCCCCCGATTCAGTTCTACTCAGCCCCAGCATTTT CASSPRFSSTQPQHF
TRBJ2-3 TRBD2 15 . TRBV27 TGTGCCGGCAGTCCCGGACTAGCGGGAGCAGATACGCAGTATTTT CAGSPGLAGADTQYF